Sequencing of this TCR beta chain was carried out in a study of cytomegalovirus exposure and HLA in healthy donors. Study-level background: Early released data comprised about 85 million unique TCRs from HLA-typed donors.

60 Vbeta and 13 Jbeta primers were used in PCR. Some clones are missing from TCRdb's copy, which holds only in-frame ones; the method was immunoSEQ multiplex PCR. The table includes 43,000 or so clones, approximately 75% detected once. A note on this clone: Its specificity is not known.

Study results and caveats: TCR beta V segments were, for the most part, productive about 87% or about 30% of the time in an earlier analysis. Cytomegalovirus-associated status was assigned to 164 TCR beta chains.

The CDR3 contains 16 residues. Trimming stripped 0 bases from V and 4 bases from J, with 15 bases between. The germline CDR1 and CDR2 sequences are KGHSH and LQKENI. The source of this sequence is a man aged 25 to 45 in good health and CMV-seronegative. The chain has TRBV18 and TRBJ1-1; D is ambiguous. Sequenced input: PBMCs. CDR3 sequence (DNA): TGTGCCAGCTCACCACCGATTGCACATCGCGGCACTGAAGCTTTCTTT. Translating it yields CASSPPIAHRGTEAFF.